This T cell receptor (beta chain) was recorded in a study of breast tumors, draining lymph nodes, adjacent tissues. Overall study results and limits: Compared with basal-like, luminal-like tumors shared significantly more repertoire with nontumor tissue.

TCRdb redid the calling of the multiplex PCR reads with MiXCR, one entry per CDR3 protein. Of some 150,000 distinct CDR3 sequences listed, roughly a third are singletons. V lost 10 bases to trimming and J lost 5 bases; unmatched junction nucleotides: 1. The germline V gene encodes CDR1 WSHSY and CDR2 SAAADI. There are 10 residues in the CDR3. Samples came from axillary lymph nodes draining the breast cancer. This clonotype was detected ten times or more. No antigen is known for it. The rearrangement links TRBV10-2 to TRBJ2-7, with TRBD2 matching over 8 bases. Sequencing was performed on axillary lymph node tissue. The receptor's source is a female donor with breast cancer. Some clones in this sample may be carry-over from other donors' samples. In DNA form, the CDR3 reads TGCGCCACGGGGGGGAACGAGCAGTACTTC. Its translation: CATGGNEQYF.